Following are 20 T cell receptor beta chains from one sample sequenced in a study of blood T cell repertoires in COVID-19. Sequencing was performed with immunoSEQ multiplex PCR; in TCRdb, only in-frame clones are kept and a portion is missing. The data show 300,000 to 400,000 clones, 80% to 90% seen once. The specimen sequenced was peripheral blood. The receptors stem from a man aged 30 to 45 with COVID-19, enrolled during active disease.

The rearrangement uses TRBV20-1 and TRBJ2-7; D is unresolved. V was clipped by 6 bases and J by 3 bases, with 9 bases between them. Germline lookup yields CDR1 DFQATT and CDR2 SNEGSKA (reference sequence). The CDR3 spans 11 residues. The CDR3 loop is CSALPGYEQYF. Written as DNA, the CDR3 is TGCAGTGCCCTCCCCGGCTACGAGCAGTACTTC.

The chain couples TRBV28 to TRBJ1-6; D perhaps matches TRBD1 (5 bases). V was shortened by 0 bases and J by 0 bases, with 6 bases between the two germline ends. The CDR3 sequence is 16 residues long. Germline-derived CDR1 and CDR2 are MDHEN and SYDVKM. CDR3 sequence: CASSLWGLSYNSPLHF. CDR3 in DNA: TGTGCCAGCAGTTTATGGGGACTCTCCTATAATTCACCCCTCCACTTT.

The rearrangement links TRBV9 to TRBJ1-2, with D maybe TRBD1 (5 bases). Germline V gene data show CDR1 as SGDLS and CDR2 as YYNGEE. With 3 bases removed from V and 7 bases from J, the gap between germline ends came to 13 bases. The CDR3 length is 13 residues. The CDR3 DNA reads as TGTGCCAGCAGCGGCGGGGGAATTCGTGGCTACACCTTC. This gives the protein CASSGGGIRGYTF. Looking up the rest from reference TRBV9 and TRBJ1-2 gives the full variable domain: DSGVTQTPKHLITATGQRVTLRCSPRSGDLSVYWYQQSLDQGLQFLIQYYNGEERAKGNILERFSAQQFPDLHSELNLSSLELGDSALYFCASSGGGIRGYTFGSGTRLTVV.

The rearrangement joins TRBV5-4 to TRBJ1-2; D gene ambiguous. Germline-derived CDR1 and CDR2 are SGHNT and YYREEE (reference sequence). Trimming cost V 0 bases and J 4 bases, with 10 bases left between them. The CDR3 runs to 14 residues. The CDR3 loop reads CASSLGEKSYGYTF. The DNA for the CDR3 is TGTGCCAGCAGCTTGGGAGAGAAGAGCTATGGCTACACCTTC.

The gene calls are TRBV29-1 and TRBJ1-1, with D unclear. Between the trimmed V and J ends, which lost 1 base and 1 base, there was a span of 7 bases. The germline gives CDR1 SQVTM, CDR2 ANQGSEA. The CDR3 sequence is 13 residues long. CDR3 loop: CSVEGLENTEAFF. CDR3 sequence (DNA): TGCAGCGTTGAAGGCTTAGAGAACACTGAAGCTTTCTTT.

The rearrangement joins TRBV13 to TRBJ2-2; a possible D gene is TRBD1 (5 bases). V was trimmed by 5 bases and J by 0 bases, leaving 13 bases between them. Looked up from germline, CDR1 is PRHDT and CDR2 is FYEKMQ (reference sequence). This CDR3 has 16 amino acids. In nucleotides, the CDR3 is TGTGCCAGCAGCCAACCCGACAGAGCGAACACCGGGGAGCTGTTTTTT. Translated, it gives CASSQPDRANTGELFF. Looking up the rest from reference TRBV13 and TRBJ2-2 gives the full variable domain: AAGVIQSPRHLIKEKRETATLKCYPIPRHDTVYWYQQGPGQDPQFLISFYEKMQSDKGSIPDRFSAQQFSDYHSELNMSSLELGDSALYFCASSQPDRANTGELFFGEGSRLTVL.

The chain carries TRBV6-2 or TRBV6-3 and TRBJ1-5, with 7 bases aligning to TRBD1. The CDR3 has 16 amino acids. CDR1 and CDR2 from the germline V gene are MNHEY and SVGEGT. Trimming took 5 bases from V and 1 from J; bases not matched to a gene: 8. The CDR3 sequence is CASSQTGWGSNQPQHF. The CDR3 DNA is TGTGCCAGCAGTCAGACAGGGTGGGGAAGCAATCAGCCCCAGCATTTT.

The V and J genes are TRBV9 and TRBJ1-1; TRBD1 matches 8 bases. The CDR3 is 15 residues long. V lost 1 base, J lost 5 bases, and 7 bases stayed unmatched. Germline V gives CDR1 SGDLS, CDR2 YYNGEE. CDR3 sequence reads: CASSVRTGTGTEAFF. CDR3 in DNA: TGTGCCAGCAGCGTAAGGACAGGGACAGGAACTGAAGCTTTCTTT.

The rearrangement joins TRBV6-6 to TRBJ2-7; D is perhaps TRBD1 (6 bases). Per germline, CDR1 MNHNY and CDR2 SVGAGI (reference sequence). This CDR3 is built from 14 residues. V was cut by 10 bases and J by 0 bases, with 16 bases left in between. The CDR3 loop reads CAIQQGPPSYEQYF. The DNA of the CDR3 is TGTGCCATCCAACAGGGCCCGCCCTCCTACGAGCAGTACTTC.

This clone has ten or more counts. The CDR3 DNA sequence: TGTGCCAGTAGTATAGAGAGGACAGCGGCCTCGTACACCTTC. The encoded protein is CASSIERTAASYTF. The V call is TRBV19, the J call TRBJ1-2, with D possibly being TRBD1 (6 bases). Deletions cut 0 bases from V and 11 bases from J, with 16 bases between. Germline V gene data show CDR1 as LNHDA and CDR2 as SQIVND (reference sequence). This CDR3 contains 14 residues.

V gene TRBV20-1 combines with J gene TRBJ1-1; D call uncertain. This CDR3 has 12 residues. V shed 6 bases and J shed 3 bases, with 11 bases lying between them. Germline CDR1 and CDR2: DFQATT and SNEGSKA (reference sequence). In nucleotides, the CDR3 is TGCAGTGCAAGTAGCGGGCACACTGAAGCTTTCTTT. Translation: CSASSGHTEAFF.

This chain joins TRBV11-3 and TRBJ2-7, with 8 bases fitting TRBD2. The CDR3 is made up of 16 amino acids. Germline V gene data show CDR1 as SGHNT and CDR2 as YENEEA. The trim removed 6 bases at V and 0 bases at J, leaving 10 bases unmatched. DNA for the CDR3: TGTGCCAGCAGTACGGGGGGGCAGGCCCCCTCCTACGAGCAGTACTTC. Translation: CASSTGGQAPSYEQYF.

This chain links TRBV13 with TRBJ2-7; D may be TRBD2 (5 bases). Germline V lookup: CDR1 PRHDT, CDR2 FYEKMQ (reference sequence). The CDR3 runs to 13 residues. V lost 2 bases and J lost 3, with 8 bases in between. The CDR3 region has the DNA TGTGCCAGCAGCTTATTTGAGGGCTACGAGCAGTACTTC. Translated, it gives CASSLFEGYEQYF.

This chain connects TRBV29-1 to TRBJ2-7; D is ambiguous. The CDR3 covers 10 residues. CDR1 is SQVTM and CDR2 is ANQGSEA in the germline V gene. V was cut by 4 bases and J by 4 bases, with 5 bases left in between. CDR3 nucleotides: TGCAGCGTTGTTATTTACGAGCAGTACTTC. Encoded protein: CSVVIYEQYF.

The chain combines TRBV18 with TRBJ1-2; TRBD1 matches at 10 bases. The ends lost 5 bases at V and 8 bases at J; junction bases unmatched: 8. Germline CDR1 and CDR2: KGHSH and LQKENI. The CDR3 totals 14 residues. CDR3 region: CASSSTGTGVGYTF. Here the CDR3 DNA reads TGTGCCAGCTCATCAACCGGGACAGGGGTCGGCTACACCTTC.

The chain employs TRBV10-3 and TRBJ2-1, with 10 positions matching TRBD2. V lost 8 bases to trimming and J lost 0 bases; unmatched junction nucleotides: 10. From germline, CDR1 is ENHRY and CDR2 SYGVKD. The CDR3 has 17 amino acids. CDR3 nucleotide sequence: TGTGCCATCGGAAGGCTAGCGGGAGAGAGCTCCTACAATGAGCAGTTCTTC. Amino acid sequence: CAIGRLAGESSYNEQFF.

The V call is TRBV6-2 or TRBV6-3, the J call TRBJ1-2; D unresolved. The V gene lost 0 bases and the J gene lost 2 bases, with 7 bases spanning the gap. CDR1 and CDR2 (germline): MNHEY, SVGEGT. The CDR3 is 14 residues long. CDR3 bases: TGTGCCAGCAGTTACTCGACAATGAACTATGGCTACACCTTC. Translating it yields CASSYSTMNYGYTF.

The rearrangement links TRBV9 to TRBJ2-7; a possible D gene is TRBD2 (5 bases). V lost 0 bases and J lost 1, with 11 bases in between. This CDR3 region has 15 residues. Germline CDR1 reads SGDLS; CDR2 reads YYNGEE. The CDR3 DNA is TGTGCCAGCAGCGTAGGAGAGGGCTGGTCCTACGAGCAGTACTTC. Translated: CASSVGEGWSYEQYF. The full variable domain, its missing parts supplied by reference TRBV9 and TRBJ2-7, is DSGVTQTPKHLITATGQRVTLRCSPRSGDLSVYWYQQSLDQGLQFLIQYYNGEERAKGNILERFSAQQFPDLHSELNLSSLELGDSALYFCASSVGEGWSYEQYFGPGTRLTVT.

This clone was detected only a few times. This chain links TRBV6-2 or TRBV6-3 with TRBJ2-3; 8 nucleotides match TRBD2. V trimming: 4 bases; J trimming: 5 bases; junction bases outside the gene matches: 5. Germline V lookup: CDR1 MNHEY, CDR2 SVGEGT. CDR3 size: 14 residues. Here the CDR3 DNA reads TGTGCCAGCAGTTCCGGACTAGCACGAGATACGCAGTATTTT. Its protein is CASSSGLARDTQYF.

The chain links TRBV18 to TRBJ2-7; TRBD1 might be the D (6 bases). Germline CDR1 is KGHSH and CDR2 is LQKENI. With 3 bases removed from V and 2 bases from J, the gap between germline ends came to 14 bases. The CDR3 covers 15 residues. CDR3 nucleotide sequence: TGTGCCAGCTCACCGATGGGACACGGAGCCTACGAGCAGTACTTC. It encodes CASSPMGHGAYEQYF.